One and the same sample provided the 23 T cell receptor beta chains below, sequenced in a study of cytomegalovirus exposure and HLA in healthy donors. With 60 Vbeta and 13 Jbeta primers, the PCR was carried out. Produced via immunoSEQ multiplex PCR; TCRdb's table is partial and in-frame only. The repertoire holds about 120,000 clones, roughly four fifths seen once, with 11% in the top ten. Sequenced input: PBMCs. These receptors were collected from a male donor in good health and CMV-seropositive.

In this sample, this clone turned up a few times. V and J are TRBV9 and TRBJ2-3; 7 nucleotides line up with TRBD2. The V and J ends lost 6 bases and 4 bases, in that order; junction bases with no gene match: 8. The germline V gene has CDR1 SGDLS and CDR2 YYNGEE. This CDR3 contains 14 residues. The CDR3 DNA sequence: TGTGCCAGCACTCCGGGGGGTAATCCAGATACGCAGTATTTT. Translation: CASTPGGNPDTQYF. Filled out from reference TRBV9 and TRBJ2-3, the complete variable domain reads DSGVTQTPKHLITATGQRVTLRCSPRSGDLSVYWYQQSLDQGLQFLIQYYNGEERAKGNILERFSAQQFPDLHSELNLSSLELGDSALYFCASTPGGNPDTQYFGPGTRLTVL.

The J gene is TRBJ2-7, the V gene TRBV19, with D perhaps TRBD2 (6 bases). There are 12 residues in the CDR3. V was pared by 6 bases and J by 3 bases, with 9 bases between. Germline CDR1 is LNHDA and CDR2 is SQIVND (reference sequence). CDR3 DNA: TGTGCCAGTAGGGGAGGATTCTACGAGCAGTACTTC. Translated: CASRGGFYEQYF.

This clone was picked up a small number of times. The chain is built from TRBV4-3 and TRBJ2-3; TRBD2 matches 7 bases. The length of the CDR3 is 17 residues. V lost 0 bases and J lost 2; bases outside the gene matches: 8. Germline lookup yields CDR1 LGHNA and CDR2 YSLEER. The CDR3: CASSQDGRREVTDTQYF. The CDR3 region has the DNA TGCGCCAGCAGCCAAGACGGACGCCGGGAGGTCACAGATACGCAGTATTTT.

The chain recombines TRBV9 with TRBJ2-7; TRBD2 matches at 7 bases. CDR1 and CDR2 from the germline V gene are SGDLS and YYNGEE. The CDR3 is 15 residues long. V gave up 1 base and J gave up 2 bases; unmatched junction bases: 6. The chain's CDR3 is CASSVSTAGTYEQYF. The CDR3 coding sequence is TGTGCCAGCAGCGTATCGACAGCGGGAACCTACGAGCAGTACTTC.

This chain joins TRBV6-5 and TRBJ2-1; the match to TRBD2 covers 7 bases. J lost 0 bases, V lost 2 bases, and 1 base had no gene match. There are 15 residues in the CDR3. Germline V lookup: CDR1 MNHEY, CDR2 SVGAGI. CDR3 protein: CASSYLADSYNEQFF. The DNA for the CDR3 is TGTGCCAGCAGTTACCTAGCGGACTCCTACAATGAGCAGTTCTTC.

V usage is TRBV4-3 and J usage is TRBJ2-5, with D tentatively TRBD1 (5 bases). CDR3 size: 13 residues. V shed 4 bases and J shed 5 bases, with 11 bases lying between them. Looked up from germline, CDR1 is LGHNA and CDR2 is YSLEER. The CDR3: CASSPLRQETQYF. CDR3 DNA sequence: TGCGCCAGCAGCCCCCTACGACAGGAGACCCAGTACTTC.

The chain has TRBV6-5 and TRBJ1-6; D is undetermined. This CDR3 contains 13 residues. Deletions cut 6 bases from V and 7 bases from J, with 10 bases between. CDR1 is MNHEY, CDR2 SVGAGI, per germline. The CDR3 DNA reads as TGTGCCAGCAGCCGACGGGGAAATTCACCCCTCCACTTT. This sequence encodes CASSRRGNSPLHF.

The chain links TRBV5-1 to TRBJ2-1; TRBD2 agrees at 8 bases. The junction had 6 bases not matched to a gene; V was cut back by 0 bases and J by 4 bases. Germline V gene data show CDR1 as SGHRS and CDR2 as YFSETQ. The CDR3 is 16 amino acids. CDR3 nucleotides: TGCGCCAGCAGCTTGGGTTCGGGGGGGCATTACAATGAGCAGTTCTTC. This sequence encodes CASSLGSGGHYNEQFF.

The chain links TRBV7-9 to TRBJ2-1, with a possible D match to TRBD2 (5 bases). The CDR3 contains 16 residues. Germline V CDR1 and CDR2: SEHNR, FQNEAQ (reference sequence). Trimming shortened V by 3 bases and J by 0 bases, and 12 bases separated the two germline ends. In DNA form, the CDR3 reads TGTGCCAGCAGCTTCAGCGGCCCAAGCTCCTACAATGAGCAGTTCTTC. Translation gives CASSFSGPSSYNEQFF.

This clone was observed a few times. The chain uses TRBV19 and TRBJ2-1, with 9 bases identical to TRBD2. The CDR3 covers 15 residues. The J segment lost 4 bases and the V segment lost 7 bases, leaving 8 bases of the junction unmatched. Germline values: CDR1 LNHDA, CDR2 SQIVND (reference sequence). CDR3 sequence: CASNSGSQLYNEQFF. The CDR3 nucleotides read TGTGCCAGTAATAGCGGGAGCCAACTGTACAATGAGCAGTTCTTC.

The genes are TRBV19 and TRBJ2-1; 13 bases fit TRBD2. In germline, CDR1 is LNHDA, CDR2 SQIVND (reference sequence). Losses at the gene ends were 6 bases for V and 8 bases for J; bases not matched to a gene: 4. This CDR3 is 14 amino acids long. The CDR3 protein is CASSLGLAGDEQFF. The CDR3 DNA follows: TGTGCCAGTAGCCTCGGACTAGCGGGAGATGAGCAGTTCTTC.

This chain joins TRBV6-1 and TRBJ2-7; 11 nucleotides agree with TRBD2. CDR3 length: 15 residues. V lost 8 bases and J lost 1; bases outside the gene matches: 7. Germline assignment: CDR1 MNHNS and CDR2 SASEGT. The DNA for the CDR3 is TGTGCCAGCCCACCGACTAGCGGGATTTCCTACGAGCAGTACTTC. Translating it yields CASPPTSGISYEQYF.

The chain uses TRBV7-9 and TRBJ1-5; possible D gene TRBD1, 6 bases. Germline values: CDR1 SEHNR, CDR2 FQNEAQ (reference sequence). Trimming left V 5 bases short and J 4 bases short, with 9 bases between. This CDR3 is built from 13 residues. The CDR3 loop reads CASSRTGNQPQHF. DNA for the CDR3: TGTGCCAGCAGCAGAACAGGGAATCAGCCCCAGCATTTT.

The rearrangement joins TRBV6-1 to TRBJ1-1; a possible D gene is TRBD1 (5 bases). The V gene lost 0 bases and the J gene lost 7 bases, with 15 bases spanning the gap. This CDR3 comprises 15 residues. The V gene's germline CDR1 is MNHNS and CDR2 SASEGT. DNA for the CDR3: TGTGCCAGCAGTGAAGCGGAGGGGAGAGGTTATGAAGCTTTCTTT. Translation gives CASSEAEGRGYEAFF.

The rearrangement joins TRBV6-1 to TRBJ1-1; the match to TRBD1 covers 8 bases. J lost 5 bases, V lost 3 bases, and 5 bases had no gene match. The CDR3 runs to 14 residues. The germline V gene encodes CDR1 MNHNS and CDR2 SASEGT. DNA of the CDR3: TGTGCCAGCAGTGAGGGGACAGGCGGGACTGAAGCTTTCTTT. Its protein is CASSEGTGGTEAFF.

This chain joins TRBV27 and TRBJ2-1, with 11 bases that match TRBD2. Germline-derived CDR1 and CDR2 are MNHEY and SMNVEV (reference sequence). V dropped 9 bases and J dropped 0; count of bases not matched to a gene: 1. The CDR3 covers 14 residues. The CDR3 protein is CASLAGGSYNEQFF. Here the CDR3 DNA reads TGTGCCAGTCTAGCGGGGGGCTCCTACAATGAGCAGTTCTTC.

The chain joins TRBV27 to TRBJ2-7, with 10 nucleotides matching TRBD1. This CDR3 spans 15 amino acids. V gave up 4 bases and J gave up 3 bases; unmatched junction bases: 6. CDR1 MNHEY and CDR2 SMNVEV come from the germline V gene (reference sequence). The CDR3 loop is CASSSPGQGIYEQYF. The CDR3, as DNA: TGTGCCAGCAGTTCCCCGGGACAGGGGATCTACGAGCAGTACTTC.

About this clone itself: Other DNA variants within this sample encode the same CDR3. The chain recombines TRBV9 with TRBJ2-1; 8 nucleotides agree with TRBD2. Germline values: CDR1 SGDLS, CDR2 YYNGEE. Unmatched junction bases numbered 6, after V lost 4 bases and J lost 0 bases. The CDR3 loop spans 16 amino acids. CDR3 sequence: CASSPSGGSSYNEQFF. In DNA, the CDR3 is TGTGCCAGCAGCCCCTCGGGAGGGAGCTCCTACAATGAGCAGTTCTTC.

This chain links TRBV4-3 with TRBJ1-4; no reliable D call. V shed 1 base and J shed 8 bases, with 11 bases lying between them. Germline V gives CDR1 LGHNA, CDR2 YSLEER. This CDR3 contains 14 residues. The CDR3 region has the DNA TGCGCCAGCAGCCAAGGAGTCGGGTGGGAAAAACTGTTTTTT. This codes for CASSQGVGWEKLFF.

This chain joins TRBV5-1 and TRBJ1-2, with TRBD1 matching over 7 bases. The CDR3 runs to 14 residues. Germline V gives CDR1 SGHRS, CDR2 YFSETQ. Trimming removed 8 bases from V and 6 bases from J; junction bases left unmatched: 13. The CDR3 bases are TGCGCCAGACCATACCAGGACAGGAGGGATGGCTACACCTTC. Translation: CARPYQDRRDGYTF. The whole variable domain, filled in from reference TRBV5-1 and TRBJ1-2, reads KAGVTQTPRYLIKTRGQQVTLSCSPISGHRSVSWYQQTPGQGLQFLFEYFSETQRNKGNFPGRFSGRQFSNSRSEMNVSTLELGDSALYLCARPYQDRRDGYTFGSGTRLTVV.

This chain uses TRBV12-5 with TRBJ1-3; D uncertain. Germline lookup yields CDR1 LGHNT and CDR2 FRNRAP. The V gene lost 0 bases and the J gene lost 0 bases, with 12 bases spanning the gap. This CDR3 has 17 residues. The CDR3 region is CASGLVLGSNSGNTIYF. The CDR3 DNA reads TGTGCTAGTGGTTTGGTACTCGGGTCCAACTCTGGAAACACCATATATTTT.

This clone was recorded a few times. Additional DNA sequences in this sample encode the identical CDR3. The chain recombines TRBV2 with TRBJ1-5; 10 bases align to TRBD1. Trimming removed 4 bases from V and 4 bases from J; junction bases left unmatched: 7. The V gene's germline CDR1 is SNHLY and CDR2 FYNNEI. This CDR3 spans 16 amino acids. The CDR3 sequence: CASSGQGARSNQPQHF. The DNA for the CDR3 is TGTGCCAGCAGTGGACAGGGGGCTAGGAGTAATCAGCCCCAGCATTTT.

The chain has TRBV28 and TRBJ2-5; TRBD1 matches 7 bases. The CDR3 is 14 amino acids. Germline lookup yields CDR1 MDHEN and CDR2 SYDVKM. The J segment lost 5 bases and the V segment lost 5 bases, leaving 8 bases of the junction unmatched. CDR3 region: CASSPKTGLETQYF. The CDR3 region has the DNA TGTGCCAGCAGTCCTAAGACAGGGTTGGAGACCCAGTACTTC.